This T cell receptor (beta chain) was profiled in a study of blood T cell repertoires in COVID-19 (TCRdb year 2020). Regarding the research as a whole: Samples covering the acute and convalescent phases of COVID-19 were provided by collaborators in the United States, Italy and Spain. The prospective study material was composed of cDNA or gDNA derived from T cells, B-cell-depleted T cells, or PBMCs. Deeply sampled blood TCRbeta repertoires from subjects exposed to, actively infected with, or recovered from COVID-19 were included in the dataset. The repertoires were released in a freely available public database intended as a resource for research on the immune response to SARS-CoV-2. Samples were obtained from the ongoing ImmuneRACE study (first 160 participants) and from over a thousand subjects provided by 6 global collaborators. Nearly every sample came with metadata listing a de-identified subject ID, COVID-19 status, age in years and sex. Where available, HLA class I and class II types were obtained from metadata supplied by the sample provider rather than from assay-based typing. Paper-wide results and their limitations: How much clinical and demographic metadata was included differed by source and by participant, and the metadata was provided uncurated.

In its sample, this clone was seen once. Its antigen remains unidentified. No much larger clonotype is one base removed from it; base qualities were not supplied. TCRbeta CDR3 regions were amplified from genomic DNA by means of the immunoSEQ Assay, a bias-controlled multiplex PCR. Concerning the study's data processing: Nucleated cell counts per sample were estimated from amplification of reference gene primers within the assay. Sequence reads were collapsed and filtered to measure the absolute abundance of every unique TCRbeta CDR3 rearrangement. For each sample, productive Simpson clonality was calculated by taking the square root of Simpson's diversity index across productive rearrangements. TCRdb holds this immuneACCESS table with in-frame rearrangements only. Some clones are missing; in checked studies, unresolved V genes explain under half, and the rest has no known cause. The DNA was the basis for D and trimming; V, J and clone size are from that table. This sample holds around 230,000 clones; 70% to 90% were observed only once. 3.3% of the sample belongs to the ten largest clones.

Cut back by 3 bases and 3 bases, the V and J ends lie 13 bases apart. In the germline V gene (reference sequence), CDR1 corresponds to LGHDT and CDR2 to YNNKEL. CDR3 length: 15 amino acids, cysteine to phenylalanine. Left in the record is the CDR3 DNA by itself, 45 bases read in frame from the first base. Participants in the prospective study were aged 18 to 89 years, lived in 20 to 25 United States geographic areas, and enrolled through a virtual design. In the prospective study, participants were assigned to cohorts based on the clinical history participants reported in a screening survey and a study questionnaire. In the prospective study, whole blood, serum and a nasopharyngeal or oropharyngeal swab were collected from each participant by mobile phlebotomists. Participants in the prospective study had the option to provide additional blood draws and questionnaires over a 2-month period. Before DNA extraction, blood samples from the prospective study were shipped at room temperature or frozen.

The receptor comes from a woman aged 40 to 50 with acute COVID-19. The chain was built from TRBV3-1 (or the pseudogene TRBV3-2) and TRBJ2-3; the D gene remains uncertain. Specimen: PBMCs or T cells enriched from blood (not recorded which). CDR3 loop: CASSQAAASTDTQYF. The nucleotide sequence is TGTGCCAGCAGCCAGGCGGCAGCCTCAACAGATACGCAGTATTTT.